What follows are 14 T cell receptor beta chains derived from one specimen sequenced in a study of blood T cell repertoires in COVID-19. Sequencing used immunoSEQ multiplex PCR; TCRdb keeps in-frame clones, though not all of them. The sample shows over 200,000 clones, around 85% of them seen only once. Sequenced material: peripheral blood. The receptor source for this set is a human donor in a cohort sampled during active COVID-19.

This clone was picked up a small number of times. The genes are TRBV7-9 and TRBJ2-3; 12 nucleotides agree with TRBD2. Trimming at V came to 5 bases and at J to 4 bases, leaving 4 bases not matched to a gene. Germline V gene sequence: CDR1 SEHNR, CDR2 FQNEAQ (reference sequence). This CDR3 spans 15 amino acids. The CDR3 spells CASSPSGRGADTQYF. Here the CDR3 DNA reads TGTGCCAGCAGCCCTAGCGGGAGGGGCGCAGATACGCAGTATTTT.

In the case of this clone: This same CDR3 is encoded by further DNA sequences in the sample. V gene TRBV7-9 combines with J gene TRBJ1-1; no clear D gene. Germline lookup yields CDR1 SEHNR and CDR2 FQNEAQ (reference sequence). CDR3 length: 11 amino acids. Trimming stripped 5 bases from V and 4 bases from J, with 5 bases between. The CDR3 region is CASSLSTEAFF. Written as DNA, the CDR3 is TGTGCCAGCAGCCTTAGCACTGAAGCTTTCTTT.

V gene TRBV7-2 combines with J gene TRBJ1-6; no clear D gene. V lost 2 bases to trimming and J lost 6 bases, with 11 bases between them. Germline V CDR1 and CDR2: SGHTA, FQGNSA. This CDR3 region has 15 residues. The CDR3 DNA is TGTGCCAGCAGCTTATATGGAGGGTCTAATTCACCCCTCCACTTT. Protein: CASSLYGGSNSPLHF.

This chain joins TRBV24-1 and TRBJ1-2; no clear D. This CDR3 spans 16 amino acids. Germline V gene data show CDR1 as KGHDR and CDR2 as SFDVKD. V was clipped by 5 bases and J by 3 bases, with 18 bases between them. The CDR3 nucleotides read TGTGCCACCAGTGGATCGTCAGGTCCTCGCGACTATGGCTACACCTTC. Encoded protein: CATSGSSGPRDYGYTF.

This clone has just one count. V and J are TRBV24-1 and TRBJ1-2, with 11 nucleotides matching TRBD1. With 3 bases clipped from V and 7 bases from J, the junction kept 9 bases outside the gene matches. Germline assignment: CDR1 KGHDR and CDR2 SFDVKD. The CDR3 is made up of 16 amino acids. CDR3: CATSDPGGQGVSGYTF. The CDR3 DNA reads TGTGCCACCAGTGATCCGGGGGGACAGGGGGTTAGTGGCTACACCTTC.

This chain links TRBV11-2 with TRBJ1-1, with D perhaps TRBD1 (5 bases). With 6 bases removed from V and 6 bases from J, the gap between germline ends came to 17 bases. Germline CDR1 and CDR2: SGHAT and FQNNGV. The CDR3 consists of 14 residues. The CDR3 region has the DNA TGTGCCAGCAGGCAACAGGTCTGGGGCTCTGAAGCTTTCTTT. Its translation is CASRQQVWGSEAFF.

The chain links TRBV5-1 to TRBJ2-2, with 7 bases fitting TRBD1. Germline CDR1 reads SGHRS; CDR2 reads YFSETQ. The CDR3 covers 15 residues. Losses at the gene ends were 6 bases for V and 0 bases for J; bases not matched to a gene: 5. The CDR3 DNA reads TGCGCCAGCATTCGGGACAGAGCGAACACCGGGGAGCTGTTTTTT. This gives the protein CASIRDRANTGELFF.

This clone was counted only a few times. This CDR3 is CASSFGQDLNTGELFF. The DNA of the CDR3 is TGTGCCAGCAGTTTTGGACAGGACCTGAACACCGGGGAGCTGTTTTTT. The chain couples TRBV6-6 to TRBJ2-2; 7 nucleotides agree with TRBD1. Germline assignment: CDR1 MNHNY and CDR2 SVGAGI (reference sequence). V lost 4 bases and J lost 1; bases outside the gene matches: 6. This CDR3 contains 16 residues.

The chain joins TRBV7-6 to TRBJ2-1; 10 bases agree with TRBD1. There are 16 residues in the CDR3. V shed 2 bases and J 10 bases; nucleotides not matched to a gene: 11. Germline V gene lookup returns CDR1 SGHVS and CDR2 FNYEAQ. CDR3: CASSLKPRDRGEEQFF. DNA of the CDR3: TGTGCCAGCAGCTTAAAGCCCCGGGACAGGGGAGAAGAGCAGTTCTTC.

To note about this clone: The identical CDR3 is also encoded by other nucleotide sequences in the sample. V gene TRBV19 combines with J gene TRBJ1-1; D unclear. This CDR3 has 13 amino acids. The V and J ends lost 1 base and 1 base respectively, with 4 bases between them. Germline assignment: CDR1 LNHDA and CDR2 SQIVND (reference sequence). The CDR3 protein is CASSIGPNTEAFF. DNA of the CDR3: TGTGCCAGTAGTATAGGGCCGAACACTGAAGCTTTCTTT. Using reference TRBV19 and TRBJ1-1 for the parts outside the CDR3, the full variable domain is DGGITQSPKYLFRKEGQNVTLSCEQNLNHDAMYWYRQDPGQGLRLIYYSQIVNDFQKGDIAEGYSVSREKKESFPLTVTSAQKNPTAFYLCASSIGPNTEAFFGQGTRLTVV.

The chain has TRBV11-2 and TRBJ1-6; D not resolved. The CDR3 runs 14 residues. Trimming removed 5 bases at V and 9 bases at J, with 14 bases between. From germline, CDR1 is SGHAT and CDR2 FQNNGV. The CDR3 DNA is TGTGCCAGCAGCCTAACGCGGGTCGGTTCACCCCTCCACTTT. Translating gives CASSLTRVGSPLHF.

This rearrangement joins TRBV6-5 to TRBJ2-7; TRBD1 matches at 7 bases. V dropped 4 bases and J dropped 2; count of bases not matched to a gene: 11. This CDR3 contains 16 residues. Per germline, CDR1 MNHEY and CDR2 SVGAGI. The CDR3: CASSSPRQGRAYEQYF. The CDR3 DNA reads TGTGCCAGCAGTTCCCCACGACAGGGCCGAGCCTACGAGCAGTACTTC.

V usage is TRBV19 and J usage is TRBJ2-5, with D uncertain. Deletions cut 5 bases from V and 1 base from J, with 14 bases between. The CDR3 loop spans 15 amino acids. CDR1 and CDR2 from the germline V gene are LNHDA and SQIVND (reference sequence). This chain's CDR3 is CASSPGARIQETQYF. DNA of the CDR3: TGTGCCAGTAGTCCCGGAGCCAGAATCCAAGAGACCCAGTACTTC.

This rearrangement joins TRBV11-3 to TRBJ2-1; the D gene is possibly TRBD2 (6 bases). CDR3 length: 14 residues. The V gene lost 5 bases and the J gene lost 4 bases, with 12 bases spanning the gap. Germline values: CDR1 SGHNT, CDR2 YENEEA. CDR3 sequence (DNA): TGTGCCAGCAGCGAAACGGGACTGTACAATGAGCAGTTCTTC. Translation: CASSETGLYNEQFF.